One sample yielded the 27 T cell receptor beta chains listed below, sequenced in a study of read filtering for tumor transcriptome and immune sequencing. Molecular barcoded adaptors covering alpha/delta and beta/gamma chains were used on 400 ng RNA. One entry per CDR3 protein, called by TCRdb with MiXCR from the reads. The sample shows tens of thousands of distinct CDR3 sequences, around a fifth of them seen only once. Material for sequencing was a population of CD138-negative cells sorted from bone marrow. The receptors were gathered from a donor at least 40 years old with multiple myeloma.

With regard to this clonotype: A much larger clone sits a single nucleotide away, making a read error possible. The chain is built from TRBV14 and TRBJ2-2, with D maybe TRBD1 (6 bases). From germline, CDR1 is SGHDN and CDR2 FVKESK. Trimming took 8 bases from V and 1 from J, leaving 17 bases between them. This CDR3 is built from 16 residues. The CDR3 DNA follows: TGTGCCAGCGACCAAGCCCTGGGACAGAACACCGGGGAGCTGTTTTTT. This gives the protein CASDQALGQNTGELFF.

Turning to this clonotype: A read error is possible here, since a much larger clone lies one base away. The V and J genes are TRBV20-1 and TRBJ2-5; perhaps TRBD2 as D (6 bases). V was clipped by 4 bases and J by 5 bases, with 17 bases between them. The CDR3 spans 14 residues. From germline, CDR1 is DFQATT and CDR2 SNEGSKA (reference sequence). CDR3 nucleotide sequence: TGCAGTGCTAATGCCGGGACTTGGGACGAGACCCAGTACTTC. Protein product: CSANAGTWDETQYF.

This clonotype was found many times. The chain recombines TRBV2 with TRBJ1-6, with D unclear. V was shortened by 6 bases and J by 10 bases, with 16 bases between the two germline ends. The CDR3 length is 14 residues. Germline assignment: CDR1 SNHLY and CDR2 FYNNEI. The CDR3 protein is CASSLDRGGSPLHF. CDR3 DNA: TGTGCCAGCAGCTTGGACCGGGGTGGATCACCCCTCCACTTT.

A word on this clonotype: A much larger clone sits a single nucleotide away, making a read error possible. This chain uses TRBV28 with TRBJ2-3; 9 bases align to TRBD2. Germline CDR1 is MDHEN and CDR2 is SYDVKM. There are 19 residues in the CDR3. CDR3 sequence (DNA): TGTGCCAGCGGTTTAGGTGTCGGGCGGGGGGGTACTAGCACAGATACGCAGTATTTT. Its protein is CASGLGVGRGGTSTDTQYF. The full variable domain, completed using reference TRBV28 and TRBJ2-3, is DVKVTQSSRYLVKRTGEKVFLECVQDMDHENMFWYRQDPGLGLRLIYFSYDVKMKEKGDIPEGYSVSREKKERFSLILESASTNQTSMYLCASGLGVGRGGTSTDTQYFGPGTRLTVL.

With regard to this clonotype: The junction departs from germline at one end; a sequencing error may be responsible. CDR3 nucleotides: TGTGCCGGCAGACTGACGACAGGGGGCGTCTACACCTTC. Encoded protein: CAGRLTTGGVYTF. The chain joins TRBV2 to TRBJ1-2; TRBD1 matches 10 bases. This CDR3 contains 13 residues. Germline V CDR1 and CDR2: SNHLY, FYNNEI.

This clonotype was seen ten or more times. This sequence joins TRBV27 and TRBJ1-1; D call uncertain. The CDR3 spans 15 residues. Per the germline V gene, CDR1 is MNHEY and CDR2 is SMNVEV (reference sequence). Trimming pared 6 bases from V and 3 bases from J, leaving 17 bases between. The CDR3 reads CASRFLLGRDTEAFF. For the CDR3, the DNA is TGTGCCAGCAGGTTTTTGCTCGGACGGGACACTGAAGCTTTCTTT.

This clonotype was observed a few times. V gene TRBV7-9 combines with J gene TRBJ1-2, with 9 positions matching TRBD1. This CDR3 region has 16 residues. The J segment lost 3 bases and the V segment lost 5 bases, leaving 10 bases of the junction unmatched. Germline assignment: CDR1 SEHNR and CDR2 FQNEAQ (reference sequence). The CDR3 spells CASSPVRDRVDYGYTF. CDR3 bases: TGTGCCAGCAGCCCAGTCCGGGACAGGGTCGACTATGGCTACACCTTC.

V is TRBV6-1 and J is TRBJ2-6; D uncertain. The CDR3 has 17 residues. Germline values: CDR1 MNHNS, CDR2 SASEGT. V lost 0 bases and J lost 0, with 9 bases in between. The CDR3 protein is CASSEAGSFSGANVLTF. The CDR3 DNA sequence: TGTGCCAGCAGTGAAGCGGGTTCCTTCTCTGGGGCCAACGTCCTGACTTTC.

Notes on this clonotype: Given a much more abundant clone one base away, this may be a read error. V and J are TRBV5-1 and TRBJ1-4; 8 nucleotides match TRBD1. The CDR3 is 15 residues long. Germline V gene sequence: CDR1 SGHRS, CDR2 YFSETQ. DNA of the CDR3: TGCGACAGCAGCTTGGTTGGGACAGGAAATGAAAAACTGTTTTTT. As protein: CDSSLVGTGNEKLFF. The full variable domain, completed using reference TRBV5-1 and TRBJ1-4, is KAGVTQTPRYLIKTRGQQVTLSCSPISGHRSVSWYQQTPGQGLQFLFEYFSETQRNKGNFPGRFSGRQFSNSRSEMNVSTLELGDSALYLCDSSLVGTGNEKLFFGSGTQLSVL.

The table lists this clonotype with many counts. The chain links TRBV29-1 to TRBJ1-1; D unclear. The CDR3 runs to 13 residues. Trimming cost V 3 bases and J 11 bases, with 19 bases left between them. Germline V lookup: CDR1 SQVTM, CDR2 ANQGSEA. CDR3 sequence (DNA): TGCAGCGTTGAGCCCGGGCATGTAGGGAGGGCTTTCTTT. Protein sequence: CSVEPGHVGRAFF.

This clonotype has a count of ten or more. The V and J genes are TRBV5-1 and TRBJ1-1; D uncertain. The CDR3 length is 15 residues. Germline V gene lookup returns CDR1 SGHRS and CDR2 YFSETQ. Trimming took 4 bases from V and 0 from J, leaving 13 bases between them. DNA for the CDR3: TGCGCCAGCAGCCCGGACGGGATGATGAACACTGAAGCTTTCTTT. Residues: CASSPDGMMNTEAFF.

A note on this clonotype: A much larger clone differs by one base, so this may be a read error. CDR3 protein: CAGSFRSSYEQYF. DNA for the CDR3: TGTGCCGGCAGCTTTCGCTCGAGCTACGAGCAGTACTTC. The J gene is TRBJ2-7, the V gene TRBV7-2, with D uncertain. The CDR3 is made up of 13 amino acids. The germline V gene encodes CDR1 SGHTA and CDR2 FQGNSA.

The rearrangement links TRBV5-1 to TRBJ2-3, with a possible D match to TRBD2 (7 bases). Per the germline V gene, CDR1 is SGHRS and CDR2 is YFSETQ. The CDR3 spans 15 residues. Trimming removed 0 bases from V and 4 bases from J, with 12 bases in between. The CDR3 is CASSLGRGASDTQYF. DNA for the CDR3: TGCGCCAGCAGCTTGGGCCGGGGGGCGTCAGATACGCAGTATTTT.

This clonotype occurred many times. The chain recombines TRBV7-9 with TRBJ2-1; the match to TRBD2 covers 8 bases. Germline CDR1 is SEHNR and CDR2 is FQNEAQ (reference sequence). Germline trimming cut 9 bases from V and 10 bases from J; bases unmatched to any gene: 11. The CDR3 runs to 13 residues. The CDR3 sequence is CASIPGGPGEQFF. The CDR3 region has the DNA TGTGCCAGTATCCCGGGGGGGCCGGGGGAGCAGTTCTTC.

This clonotype was seen repeatedly, ten times or more. The V gene is TRBV15, the J gene TRBJ2-1, with 15 bases lining up with TRBD2. J gave up 5 bases and V 5 bases, and 10 bases lay outside the gene matches. Germline V gene lookup returns CDR1 LNHNV and CDR2 YYDKDF (reference sequence). This CDR3 region has 18 residues. The CDR3 DNA reads as TGTGCCACCAGCTTGGGACTAGCGGGGGGTGGTATAGACAATGAGCAGTTCTTC. Translated: CATSLGLAGGGIDNEQFF.

V usage is TRBV15 and J usage is TRBJ2-2, with D unresolved. V was clipped by 5 bases and J by 4 bases, with 17 bases between them. The CDR3 contains 16 residues. Per the germline V gene, CDR1 is LNHNV and CDR2 is YYDKDF (reference sequence). The CDR3 DNA sequence: TGTGCCACCAGCGGCGAGCAGGAATTCTTCACCGGGGAGCTGTTTTTT. Encoded protein: CATSGEQEFFTGELFF.

Note on this clonotype: The missing conserved phenylalanine or tryptophan at the end of this CDR3 makes a read error likely. The chain employs TRBV19 and TRBJ1-5; D is undetermined. CDR1 and CDR2 from the germline V gene are LNHDA and SQIVND (reference sequence). The CDR3 spans 14 residues. V was cut by 6 bases and J by 3 bases, with 12 bases left in between. The CDR3 nucleotides read TGTGCCAGTAGGACGGGAGGGTTCAATCAGCCCCAGCATTCT. It specifies CASRTGGFNQPQHS.

This clonotype was seen once. The junction shows a germline mismatch at one end, possibly a read error. V is TRBV28 and J is TRBJ2-5; TRBD2 is a possible D gene (6 bases). The CDR3 has 15 residues. Per germline, CDR1 MDHEN and CDR2 SYDVKM. In DNA, the CDR3 is TGTGCCTGCAGTTTACTTGGAGGCGGGAAAGAGACCCAGTACTTC. Residues: CACSLLGGGKETQYF.

In this sample, this clonotype turned up a few times. A much larger clone is a single base away; this may be a read error. V and J are TRBV2 and TRBJ2-5, with D uncertain. The CDR3 spans 9 residues. Germline assignment: CDR1 SNHLY and CDR2 FYNNEI. Deletions cut 6 bases from V and 5 bases from J, with 1 base between. The CDR3 DNA reads as TGTGCCAGCAGGGAGACCCAGTACTTC. Translation: CASRETQYF.

This clonotype was seen ten or more times. This chain connects TRBV28 to TRBJ1-2, with D uncertain. Germline values: CDR1 MDHEN, CDR2 SYDVKM. CDR3 length: 13 residues. V dropped 6 bases and J dropped 3 bases, with 11 bases sitting between them. The CDR3 region is CASSPRRDYGYTF. In DNA, the CDR3 is TGTGCCAGCAGCCCCCGACGGGACTATGGCTACACCTTC.

This clonotype was counted at least ten times. This chain uses TRBV5-5 with TRBJ2-7; 9 positions agree with TRBD1. CDR3 length: 15 residues. Germline values: CDR1 SGHKS, CDR2 YYEKEE (reference sequence). The V segment lost 6 bases and the J segment 3 bases; nucleotides outside the gene matches: 10. For the CDR3, the DNA is TGTGCCAGCAAAGACCGGACAGGGGCTGTCTACGAGCAGTACTTC. Protein product: CASKDRTGAVYEQYF. Looking up the rest from reference TRBV5-5 and TRBJ2-7 gives the full variable domain: DAGVTQSPTHLIKTRGQQVTLRCSPISGHKSVSWYQQVLGQGPQFIFQYYEKEERGRGNFPDRFSARQFPNYSSELNVNALLLGDSALYLCASKDRTGAVYEQYFGPGTRLTVT.

In its sample, this clonotype was seen many times. The chain has TRBV5-4 and TRBJ2-6; 9 bases are shared with TRBD1. Germline V gene data show CDR1 as SGHNT and CDR2 as YYREEE (reference sequence). The trim removed 2 bases at V and 1 base at J, leaving 1 base unmatched. This CDR3 has 16 amino acids. The CDR3 here is CASSFGQGSGANVLTF. For the CDR3, the DNA is TGTGCCAGCAGCTTCGGACAGGGGTCTGGGGCCAACGTCCTGACTTTC. The whole variable domain, remainder taken from reference TRBV5-4 and TRBJ2-6, is ETGVTQSPTHLIKTRGQQVTLRCSSQSGHNTVSWYQQALGQGPQFIFQYYREEENGRGNFPPRFSGLQFPNYSSELNVNALELDDSALYLCASSFGQGSGANVLTFGAGSRLTVL.

This clonotype was detected many times. The rearrangement joins TRBV29-1 to TRBJ1-1; D uncertain. V was cut by 2 bases and J by 6 bases, with 4 bases left in between. The length of the CDR3 is 10 residues. Germline CDR1 SQVTM, CDR2 ANQGSEA. The CDR3 is CSVEFPEAFF. CDR3 in DNA: TGCAGCGTTGAATTTCCTGAAGCTTTCTTT.

This clonotype occurred a few times. The J gene is TRBJ2-5, the V gene TRBV7-6; 7 bases line up with TRBD2. Trimming cost V 2 bases and J 0 bases; bases outside gene matches: 6. Germline CDR1 reads SGHVS; CDR2 reads FNYEAQ. The CDR3 has 16 amino acids. The CDR3 loop reads CASSLSPSGNQETQYF. In DNA, the CDR3 is TGTGCCAGCAGCTTATCGCCGAGCGGGAACCAAGAGACCCAGTACTTC.

This clonotype was detected many times. J is TRBJ1-1 and V is TRBV7-2; D is ambiguous. CDR1 and CDR2 from the germline V gene are SGHTA and FQGNSA. Trimming removed 2 bases at V and 3 bases at J, with 7 bases between. The CDR3 length is 13 residues. The CDR3 loop reads CASSLYSDTEAFF. CDR3 coding DNA: TGTGCCAGCAGCTTATATTCGGACACTGAAGCTTTCTTT.

This clonotype was found a few times. The chain links TRBV2 to TRBJ2-3; tentatively, D is TRBD1 (5 bases). The CDR3 sequence is 14 residues long. With 5 bases removed from V and 3 bases from J, the gap between germline ends came to 12 bases. CDR1 and CDR2 from the germline V gene are SNHLY and FYNNEI. The CDR3 sequence is CASSPQGLTDTQYF. As DNA, the CDR3 is TGTGCCAGCAGTCCCCAGGGTTTGACAGATACGCAGTATTTT.

This clonotype has a count of ten or more. The CDR3 sequence is CAILATDTQYF. In nucleotides, the CDR3 is TGTGCCATCCTAGCGACAGATACGCAGTATTTT. This chain connects TRBV6-6 to TRBJ2-3, with a tentative D call TRBD2 (6 bases). This CDR3 is 11 amino acids long. Germline-derived CDR1 and CDR2 are MNHNY and SVGAGI (reference sequence). V was pared by 10 bases and J by 3 bases, with 8 bases between.